This is a list of T cell receptor beta chains from one sample in a study of T cell responses to AZD1222 COVID-19 vaccine. Measured with immunoSEQ multiplex PCR; TCRdb has only the in-frame clones, and not every one. Of 99,000 or so clones listed, over 70% are singletons. The starting material was peripheral blood, obtained on day 0 of AZD1222 vaccination. Receptors were obtained from an adult in good health. Both conserved end residues are part of each CDR3.

cdr3_aa: CASSSTGTGANVLTF; v_call: TRBV27
cdr3_aa: CASSRDRAYEQYF; v_call: TRBV19
cdr3_aa: CASSGGPQETQYF; v_call: TRBV2
cdr3_aa: CASSYRQNNYGYTF; v_call: TRBV5-1
cdr3_aa: CASSYLQENEAFF; v_call: TRBV6-5
cdr3_aa: CASRQGARDGYGYTF; v_call: TRBV2
cdr3_aa: CASSQDGLYYEQYF; v_call: TRBV4-1
cdr3_aa: CSVVRGSNTEAFF; v_call: TRBV29-1
cdr3_aa: CASSLAAGHQETQYF; v_call: TRBV5-6
cdr3_aa: CASSLTVGFSGNTIYF; v_call: TRBV7-6
cdr3_aa: CASSQGTSRADTQYF; v_call: TRBV3-1/TRBV3-2
cdr3_aa: CASSPGFTQGNIQYF; v_call: TRBV18
cdr3_aa: CASSGRQGARTNEKLFF; v_call: TRBV18
cdr3_aa: CASSGQGGGEKLFF; v_call: TRBV9
cdr3_aa: CASSSGTLSSGANVLTF; v_call: TRBV5-8
cdr3_aa: CASSREYNEQFF; v_call: TRBV19
cdr3_aa: CSVVRQGNNSPLHF; v_call: TRBV29-1
cdr3_aa: CAISSSGRSSSYEQYF; v_call: TRBV10-3
cdr3_aa: CASSPIRGGSYEQYF; v_call: TRBV6-2/TRBV6-3
cdr3_aa: CASRNPSAGGLVGQFF; v_call: TRBV28
cdr3_aa: CASSLVRSSGANVLTF; v_call: TRBV5-4
cdr3_aa: CASSKTGTGIDLNTEAFF; v_call: TRBV5-1
cdr3_aa: CASSRDLRGTGELFF; v_call: TRBV4-2
cdr3_aa: CASKRNTEAFF; v_call: TRBV27
cdr3_aa: CASSRAGWVDEQYF; v_call: TRBV5-8
cdr3_aa: CASSVDSSETQYF; v_call: TRBV9
cdr3_aa: CASSQGPRDQGLYGYTF; v_call: TRBV4-3
cdr3_aa: CASRPEGTGDYGYTF; v_call: TRBV28
cdr3_aa: CASSPGGIPNTGELFF; v_call: TRBV5-1
cdr3_aa: CASRRTGSPNEKLFF; v_call: TRBV7-2
cdr3_aa: CASSSWGGYSPLHF; v_call: TRBV27
cdr3_aa: CATSRDIGTGGYQPQHF; v_call: TRBV15
cdr3_aa: CASSPGPERHDGYTF; v_call: TRBV7-9
cdr3_aa: CASSEGLAVSDTQYF; v_call: TRBV6-1
cdr3_aa: CASSLDRVHEQYF; v_call: TRBV11-2
cdr3_aa: CASSPTAADTEAFF; v_call: TRBV27
cdr3_aa: CASSLVRTNTGELFF; v_call: TRBV7-2
cdr3_aa: CASSLVGDRSREQYF; v_call: TRBV7-2
cdr3_aa: CASSVPGLAGGQETQYF; v_call: TRBV5-1
cdr3_aa: CASSQEGTGGTKNIQYF; v_call: TRBV4-3
cdr3_aa: CASSQPGTGTYEQYF; v_call: TRBV4-3
cdr3_aa: CASSPPQGASNQPQHF; v_call: TRBV28
cdr3_aa: CASSVARQFYGYTF; v_call: TRBV9
cdr3_aa: CASSPWSGQAKNIQYF; v_call: TRBV27